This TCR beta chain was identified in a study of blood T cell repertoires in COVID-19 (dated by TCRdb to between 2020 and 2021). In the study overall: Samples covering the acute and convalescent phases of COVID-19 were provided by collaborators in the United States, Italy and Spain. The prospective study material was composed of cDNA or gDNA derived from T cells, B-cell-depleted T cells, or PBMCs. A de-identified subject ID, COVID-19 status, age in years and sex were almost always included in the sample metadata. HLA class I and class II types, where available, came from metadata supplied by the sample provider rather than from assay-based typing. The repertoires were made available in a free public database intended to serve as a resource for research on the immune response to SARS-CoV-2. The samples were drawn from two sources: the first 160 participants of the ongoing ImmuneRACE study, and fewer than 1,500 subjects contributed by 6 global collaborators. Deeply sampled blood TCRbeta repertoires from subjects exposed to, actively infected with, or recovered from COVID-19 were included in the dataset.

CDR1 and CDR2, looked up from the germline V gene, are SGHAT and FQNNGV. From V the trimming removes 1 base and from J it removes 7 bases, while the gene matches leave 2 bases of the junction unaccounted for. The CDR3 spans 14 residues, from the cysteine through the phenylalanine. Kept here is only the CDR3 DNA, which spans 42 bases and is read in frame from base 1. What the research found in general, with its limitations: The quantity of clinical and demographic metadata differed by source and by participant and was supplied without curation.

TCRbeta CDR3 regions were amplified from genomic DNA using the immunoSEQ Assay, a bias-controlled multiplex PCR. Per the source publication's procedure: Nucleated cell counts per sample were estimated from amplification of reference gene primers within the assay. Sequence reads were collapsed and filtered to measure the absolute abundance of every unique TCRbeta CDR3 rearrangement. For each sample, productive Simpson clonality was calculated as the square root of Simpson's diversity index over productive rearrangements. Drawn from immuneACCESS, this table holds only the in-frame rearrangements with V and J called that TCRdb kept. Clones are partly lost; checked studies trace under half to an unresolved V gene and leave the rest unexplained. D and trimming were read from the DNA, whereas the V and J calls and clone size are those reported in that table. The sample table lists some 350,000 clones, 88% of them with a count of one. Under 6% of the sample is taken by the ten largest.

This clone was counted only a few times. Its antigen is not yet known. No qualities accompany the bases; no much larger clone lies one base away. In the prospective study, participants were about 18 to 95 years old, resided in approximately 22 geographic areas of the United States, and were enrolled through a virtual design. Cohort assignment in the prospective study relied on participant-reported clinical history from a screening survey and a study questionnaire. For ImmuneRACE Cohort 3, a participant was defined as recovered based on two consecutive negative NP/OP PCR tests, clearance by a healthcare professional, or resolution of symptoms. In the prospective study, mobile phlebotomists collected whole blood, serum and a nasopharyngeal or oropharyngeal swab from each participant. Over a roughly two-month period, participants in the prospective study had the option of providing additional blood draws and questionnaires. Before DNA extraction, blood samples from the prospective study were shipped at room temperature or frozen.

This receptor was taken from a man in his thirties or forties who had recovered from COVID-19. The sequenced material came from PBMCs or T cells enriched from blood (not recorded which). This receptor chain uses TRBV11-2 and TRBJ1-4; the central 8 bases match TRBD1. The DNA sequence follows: TGTGCCAGCAGCTTAGGCCAGGGGGCTGAAAAACTGTTTTTT. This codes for CASSLGQGAEKLFF.